Detailed here is one TCR beta chain. Its target is not known. Assay used: immunoSEQ multiplex PCR; TCRdb lists only in-frame clones, some missing. The sample yields some 270,000 clones, roughly 85% seen once. The data stem from a study of cytomegalovirus exposure and HLA in healthy donors. The ends were cut back, 1 base at V and 6 bases at J, with 25 bases in the middle. The CDR3 is 19 amino acids. CDR1 and CDR2 (germline): SGHNT, YENEEA. Whole-study findings and limits: TCR beta chains numbering some 160 were designated cytomegalovirus-associated.

The donors were members of the validation cohort comprising 100 to 150 subjects, separate from the roughly 600-subject first cohort. What was sequenced was PBMCs. V usage is TRBV11-3 and J usage is TRBJ2-1; a possible D gene is TRBD1 (6 bases). The origin of this receptor is a woman between 18 and 30 years old in good health and CMV-seronegative. The CDR3 protein is CASSLAPGQGPSYSNEQFF. In DNA form, the CDR3 reads TGTGCCAGCAGCTTAGCCCCGGGCCAGGGGCCTTCCTACAGCAATGAGCAGTTCTTC. Full variable domain (remainder filled in from reference TRBV11-3 and TRBJ2-1): EAGVVQSPRYKIIEKKQPVAFWCNPISGHNTLYWYLQNLGQGPELLIRYENEEAVDDSQLPKDRFSAERLKGVDSTLKIQPAELGDSAVYLCASSLAPGQGPSYSNEQFFGPGTRLTVL.